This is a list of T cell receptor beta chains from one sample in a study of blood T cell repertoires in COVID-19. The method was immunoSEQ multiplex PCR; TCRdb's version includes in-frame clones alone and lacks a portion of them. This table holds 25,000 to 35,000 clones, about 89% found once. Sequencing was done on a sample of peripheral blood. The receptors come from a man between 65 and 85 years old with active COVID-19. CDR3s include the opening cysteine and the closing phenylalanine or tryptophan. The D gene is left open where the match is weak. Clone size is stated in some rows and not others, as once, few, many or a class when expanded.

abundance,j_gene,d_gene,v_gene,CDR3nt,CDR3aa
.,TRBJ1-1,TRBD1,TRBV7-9,TGTGCCAGCAGCATACGACAGGGTGGAGCTTTCTTT,CASSIRQGGAFF
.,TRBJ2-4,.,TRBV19,TGTGCCAGTAGCCGCGGCAGGGTTGGTAACATTCAGTACTTC,CASSRGRVGNIQYF
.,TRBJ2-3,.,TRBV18,TGTGCCAGCTCACACGGGGTAAGCACAGATACGCAGTATTTT,CASSHGVSTDTQYF
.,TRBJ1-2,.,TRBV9,TGTGCCAGCAGCCTAAGCCCTCGGCCGAATCGGGAATTGAATGGCTACACCTTC,CASSLSPRPNRELNGYTF
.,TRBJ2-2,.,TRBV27,TGTGCCAGCAGTTCCAGGGTGGGCACCGGGGAGCTGTTTTTT,CASSSRVGTGELFF
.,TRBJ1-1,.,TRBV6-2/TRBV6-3,TGTGCCAGCAGCCTTCAGGGGAGGGGCACTGAAGCTTTCTTT,CASSLQGRGTEAFF
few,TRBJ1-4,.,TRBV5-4,TGTGCCAGCAGCTTGTCAGGGAATAATGAAAAACTGTTTTTT,CASSLSGNNEKLFF
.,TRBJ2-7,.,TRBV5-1,TGCGCCAGCAGCTTGAGCGGTGGCCCTCCCTCCTACGAGCAGTACTTC,CASSLSGGPPSYEQYF
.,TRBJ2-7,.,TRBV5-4,TGTGCCAGCAGCAACAGGGACCACGAGCAGTACTTC,CASSNRDHEQYF
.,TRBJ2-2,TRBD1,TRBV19,TGTGCCAGTACGAAGGATGTGTGGACAGGGGTTTACACCGGGGAGCTGTTTTTT,CASTKDVWTGVYTGELFF
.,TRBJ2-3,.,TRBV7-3,TGTGCCAGCAGCTTGGATCGGGGGATCCTCAATACGCAGTATTTT,CASSLDRGILNTQYF
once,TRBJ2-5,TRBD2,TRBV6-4,TGTGCCAGCAGTGACAAAGCGGGGGGGCAAGAGACCCAGTACTTC,CASSDKAGGQETQYF
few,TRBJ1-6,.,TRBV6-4,TGTGCCAGCAGTGACTCAGGAGGGAATAATTCACCCCTCCACTTT,CASSDSGGNNSPLHF
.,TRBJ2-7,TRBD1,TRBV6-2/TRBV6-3,TGTGCCAGCAGTTACTCGGGCACAGGGGGAAGGACCTACGAGCAGTACTTC,CASSYSGTGGRTYEQYF
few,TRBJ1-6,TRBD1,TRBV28,TGTGCCAGCAGTCTGGACAGGGGGCGTTCACCCCTCCACTTT,CASSLDRGRSPLHF
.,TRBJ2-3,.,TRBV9,TGTGCCAGCAGCGTAGTTCAGCGGCTAGAGACAGATACGCAGTATTTT,CASSVVQRLETDTQYF
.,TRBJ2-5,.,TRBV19,TGTGCCAGTGGCAGCCAAGAGACTCAGTACTTC,CASGSQETQYF
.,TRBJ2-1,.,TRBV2,TGTGCCAGCAGTGAGGCAGGGGATTACTACAATGAGCAGTTCTTC,CASSEAGDYYNEQFF
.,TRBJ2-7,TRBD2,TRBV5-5,TGTGCCAGCAGTCGGGGAGGGGACTCCTACGAGCAGTACTTC,CASSRGGDSYEQYF
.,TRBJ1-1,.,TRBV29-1,TGCAGCGTCGTACCCGTTGGGGGCCGAACTTCGAACACTGAAGCTTTCTTT,CSVVPVGGRTSNTEAFF
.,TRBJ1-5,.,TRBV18,TGTGCCAGCTCACCGGTCGGCCCCCGGGGCAATCAGCCCCAGCATTTT,CASSPVGPRGNQPQHF
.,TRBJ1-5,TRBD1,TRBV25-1,TGTGCCAGCAGTCCACGAAAGGACAGGGATCAGCCCCAGCATTTT,CASSPRKDRDQPQHF
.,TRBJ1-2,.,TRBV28,TGTGCCAGCAGGAGGATGGCACCCTATGGCTACACCTTC,CASRRMAPYGYTF
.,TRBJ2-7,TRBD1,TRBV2,TGTGCCAGCAGTGTCGACAGGGGGGGCGTGGAGCAGTACTTC,CASSVDRGGVEQYF
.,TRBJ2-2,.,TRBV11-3,TGTGCCAGCAGCACGGACACGTACACCGGGGAGCTGTTTTTT,CASSTDTYTGELFF
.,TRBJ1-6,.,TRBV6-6,TGTGCCAGCAGCCTCCCGGACGGAGGAAATTCACCCCTCCACTTT,CASSLPDGGNSPLHF
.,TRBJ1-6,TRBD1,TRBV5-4,TGTGCCAGCAGCTTGGCAGAGGGTACAGGGGGTGGAAAGTCACCCCTCCACTTT,CASSLAEGTGGGKSPLHF
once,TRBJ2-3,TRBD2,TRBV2,TGTGCCATACAGCGGGGGGGCCTCACAGATACGCAGTATTTT,CAIQRGGLTDTQYF
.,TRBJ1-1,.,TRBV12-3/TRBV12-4,TGTGCCAGCAGTTTTGAGGGGGCTGAAGCTTTCTTT,CASSFEGAEAFF
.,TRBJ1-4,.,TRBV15,TGTGCCACCAGCTTGCGGGTAGGCGAAAAACTGTTTTTT,CATSLRVGEKLFF
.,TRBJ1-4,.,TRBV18,TGTGCCAGCTCACCACCGGGGGGTAGTGAAAAACTGTTTTTT,CASSPPGGSEKLFF
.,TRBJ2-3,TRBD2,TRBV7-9,TGTGCCAGCAGCCCCGAGTTGGGACTAGCGGGGGCCCAAGCGCAGTATTTT,CASSPELGLAGAQAQYF
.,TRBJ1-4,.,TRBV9,TGTGCCAGCAGCGTAGATCGGGGTAACGAAAAACTGTTTTTT,CASSVDRGNEKLFF
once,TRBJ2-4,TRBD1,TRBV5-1,TGCGCCAGCAGCTCCGGGACAGGGCCAGCCAAAAACATTCAGTACTTC,CASSSGTGPAKNIQYF
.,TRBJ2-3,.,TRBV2,TGTGCCAGCAGGGGAGGAAGCACAGATACGCAGTATTTT,CASRGGSTDTQYF
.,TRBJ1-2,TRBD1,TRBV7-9,TGTGCCAGCAGCGCCCCCGGGACAGGGGACTATGGCTACACCTTC,CASSAPGTGDYGYTF